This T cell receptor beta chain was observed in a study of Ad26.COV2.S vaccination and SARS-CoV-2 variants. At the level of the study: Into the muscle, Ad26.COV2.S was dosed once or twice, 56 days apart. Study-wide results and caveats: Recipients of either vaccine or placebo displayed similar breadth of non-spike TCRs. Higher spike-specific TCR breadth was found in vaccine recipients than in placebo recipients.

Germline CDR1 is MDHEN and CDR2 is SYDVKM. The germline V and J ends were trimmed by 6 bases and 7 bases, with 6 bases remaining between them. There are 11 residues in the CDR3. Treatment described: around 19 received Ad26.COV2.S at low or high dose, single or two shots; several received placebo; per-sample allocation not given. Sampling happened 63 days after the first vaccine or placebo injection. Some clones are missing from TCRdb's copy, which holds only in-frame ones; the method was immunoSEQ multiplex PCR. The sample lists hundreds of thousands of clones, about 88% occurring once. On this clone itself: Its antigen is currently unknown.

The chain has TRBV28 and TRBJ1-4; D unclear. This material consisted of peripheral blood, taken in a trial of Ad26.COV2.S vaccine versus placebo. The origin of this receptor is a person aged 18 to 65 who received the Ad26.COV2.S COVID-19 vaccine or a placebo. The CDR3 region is CASRGSEKLFF. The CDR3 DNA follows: TGTGCCAGCAGGGGTAGTGAAAAACTGTTTTTT.